The rows below give T cell receptor beta chains drawn from one sample of a study of PD-1 blockade in classical Hodgkin lymphoma. Produced via immunoSEQ multiplex PCR; TCRdb's table is partial and in-frame only. This table holds under 70,000 clones, around 88% found once. The sequences come from peripheral blood mononuclear cells (PBMCs), collected at baseline. The receptors were sampled from a human donor with classical Hodgkin lymphoma. The conserved cysteine and the conserved F or W are not part of the CDR3 here.

len	v_gene	j_gene	CDR3aa
12	TRBV5-1	TRBJ2-6	ASSLEGTGPVLT
12	TRBV5-1	TRBJ2-3	ASRSSAHTDTQY
12	TRBV7-9	TRBJ1-4	ASSLKGVNEKLF
11	TRBV5-1	TRBJ2-3	ASGPVSTDTQY
10	TRBV7-9	TRBJ2-7	ASSVQGHEQY
12	TRBV19	TRBJ1-5	ASRGGQTYQPQH
12	TRBV27	TRBJ2-7	ASSLSGRASEQY
15	TRBV30	TRBJ1-6	AWSVLYSLESNSPLH
13	TRBV27	TRBJ2-1	ASSLRGQVTGEQF
14	TRBV11-2	TRBJ2-1	ASSQTAEGLWGEQF
13	TRBV19	TRBJ1-2	ASSALLGAAYGYT
15	TRBV4-3	TRBJ2-3	ASSQDTAGFRTDTQY
11	TRBV25-1	TRBJ1-1	ASREGTATEAF
14	TRBV13	TRBJ1-1	ASSLRGSGRNTEAF
14	TRBV5-1	TRBJ2-2	ASSSQRGGRTGELF
14	TRBV2	TRBJ1-4	ASSPTGAATNEKLF
13	TRBV9	TRBJ2-5	ASSPGQGALETQY
18	TRBV6-1	TRBJ1-6	ASSEALVGVQGWRNSPLH
12	TRBV27	NA	ASSLGQGGYEQY
11	TRBV6-9	TRBJ1-3	ASRAGSGNTIY
10	TRBV7-9	TRBJ2-5	ASSLVGETQY
12	TRBV28	TRBJ2-1	ASSWLSPYNEQF